This note documents a single TCR beta chain sequence. This clonotype was detected many times. Its antigen specificity is not known. Base qualities were left out, and no much larger clone turns up one base away. The sample belongs to a study of T cells in Graves' hyperthyroidism and ophthalmopathy (dated by TCRdb to the late 2010s). The study in broad terms: Peripheral blood was collected at initial diagnosis, before any treatment. In roughly six Graves' hyperthyroidism patients, the study also compared T-cell repertoires from thyroid tissue with T-cell repertoires from blood. An independent validation cohort of around 19 hyperthyroidism patients and approximately 15 patients who later progressed to ophthalmopathy tested prospective prediction of ophthalmopathy. After blood sampling, hyperthyroidism patients were treated with methimazole at a starting dose of 30 mg daily, and ophthalmopathy patients were treated with high-dose intravenous methylprednisolone. TCR Vbeta CDR3 sequencing of 120 to 150 peripheral blood samples (43 ophthalmopathy, under 80 hyperthyroidism and roughly 17 progressor patients) is reported in the paper. To identify distinguishing TCR V-J signatures, a discovery cohort of about 100 patients was used, comprising 43 with Graves' ophthalmopathy and roughly 60 with stable Graves' hyperthyroidism. The approximately 100 discovery patients were divided at random into training and test sets in a 7:3 ratio. The paper's findings and limits, for the study overall: Ophthalmopathy was separated from stable hyperthyroidism by a 13 V-J signature model, with around 88% sensitivity and 81% to 82% specificity obtained in cross-validation and 80%/75% obtained in testing. Most expanded thyroid clonotypes (frequency above 0.001) were also detected in blood, a finding suggesting that blood repertoires may reflect thyroid immune responses. Sample size was not statistically predetermined, and investigators were not blinded to group allocation. In validation, progression to ophthalmopathy was predicted by the model with around 70% sensitivity and about 72% specificity, a median of roughly six months before onset.

Looking up the germline V gene yields CDR1 SGHTA and CDR2 FQGNSA. Trimming takes 6 bases off V and 5 bases off J; junction bases not matched to a gene: 10. Counted from cysteine to phenylalanine, this CDR3 has 17 amino acids. The sequence is cut down to CDR3 DNA, 51 bases in frame from base 1. Stable Graves' hyperthyroidism was defined as the absence of progression to ophthalmopathy over 18 months of follow-up. The hyperthyroidism patients were between 18 and 65 years old and newly diagnosed, with a disease duration of less than 2 months. Exclusion was applied to patients with uncontrolled infections, other autoimmune diseases, pregnancy or lactation. Clinical symptoms, serum thyroxine and TRAb, thyroid ultrasound, and orbital computed tomography formed the basis for the diagnoses. PBMCs were isolated from 7.5 to 10 ml of fresh peripheral blood by Ficoll-Paque density gradient centrifugation. Total RNA was extracted using Trizol reagent, and RNA quality was assessed on an Agilent 2100 Bioanalyzer.

The TCR beta CDR3 regions were amplified from RNA transcripts. For the first round of RT-PCR on the TCR CDR3, the HTBI primer set was used together with the Qiagen OneStep RT-PCR kit. Libraries were constructed in a second round of multiplex PCR, after which size selection and purification were carried out. Libraries were sequenced paired-end with 100 bp reads on an Illumina HiSeq2000. The published analysis was carried out like this. SOAPnuke was used to process the raw data, removing reads that contained adapters or uncalled bases, had a mean Phred below 15, or lacked an exact match to the constant primer or identifier. COPE v1.2.5 was used to merge the high-quality paired reads, and each unique nucleotide sequence was defined as a clonotype. MiTCR v1.1 was used to align the clonotypes against IMGT TRBV, TRBD and TRBJ reference segments. Only V-J combinations with frequency above 0.0001, covering 99% to 99.2% of repertoires, were analysed. The TCS score was defined as the ratio of F50 (clonal expansion) to E x V (chaos), calculated using BLOSUM62-based TCRdist between CDR3 peptides within each V-J. Welch's t-statistics and random forest reduced fewer than 550 V-J features to under 15, which were used in a naive Bayes classifier (R e1071). TCRdb reran the public reads through fastp at Q25 and MiXCR, keeping productive beta chains. CDR3 protein sequences are deduplicated, and each keeps its most common genes and DNA. The V and J calls, along with clone size, are taken from TCRdb and not from the paper's own processing. The table for this sample lists under 650,000 distinct CDR3 sequences; 15% to 20% of them were counted only once. 3.8% of the sample goes to the ten largest clones.

The rearranged segments are TRBV7-2 and TRBJ2-7; TRBD2 lines up with 16 middle nucleotides. This clonotype originated in a woman aged 25-40 years with Graves' hyperthyroidism. The sequencing sample was made of blood. The nucleotide sequence is given as TGTGCCAGCAGAGGGGGGACTAGCGGGAGGGCCATCCACGAGCAGTACTTC. Its amino acids are CASRGGTSGRAIHEQYF.